This T cell receptor beta chain comes out of a study of blood T cell repertoires in COVID-19. As processed by the authors: Estimated nucleated cell counts came from reference gene primer amplification. The table came from immunoSEQ multiplex PCR; TCRdb's copy has only in-frame clones and leaves some out. The V and J calls and clone size were taken over from that table, and D and trimming were inferred from the DNA. The data contain approximately 90,000 clones, about 80% of them singletons. The CDR3 covers 12 residues. The V and J ends lost 6 bases and 11 bases respectively, with 16 bases between them. CDR1 is MNHEY, CDR2 SVGAGI, per germline.

The sequenced material came from peripheral blood. The source is a woman at least 80 years old with acute or convalescent COVID-19. V is TRBV6-5 and J is TRBJ1-1; D is uncertain. The CDR3 sequence: CASSSEAGRAFF. The CDR3 bases are TGTGCCAGCAGCTCAGAAGCGGGGAGGGCTTTCTTT.